This T cell receptor beta chain was identified during a study of PD-1 blockade in mismatch repair-deficient tumors. Study in general: All were previously treated, progressing patients with 11 to 13 mismatch repair-deficient cancer types.

For this clone: Its antigen remains unidentified.

Data came from immunoSEQ multiplex PCR; TCRdb stores just in-frame clones and leaves some out. This sample carries some 22,000 clones, 80% to 90% of them seen once, and the ten largest clones take roughly a sixth. Broader study findings: Rapid post-treatment expansion, then contraction, generally preceding radiologic response, marked tumor-resident clones.

Every patient had mismatch repair deficiency by PCR or immunohistochemistry. A few pembrolizumab responders had their TCRs sequenced. Germline V lookup: CDR1 SGHTA, CDR2 FQGNSA. CDR3 size: 13 residues. V gave up 1 base and J gave up 6 bases, with 6 bases separating them. Sequences were derived from peripheral blood, sampled 2 weeks after starting pembrolizumab. This TCR derives from an adult with mismatch repair-deficient cancer. The V call is TRBV7-2, the J call TRBJ2-2; D call uncertain. The CDR3 DNA reads TGTGCCAGCAGCTTAGAGGCAGCCGGGGAGCTGTTTTTT. The encoded protein is CASSLEAAGELFF. Variable domain in full (rest from reference TRBV7-2 and TRBJ2-2): GAGVSQSPSNKVTEKGKDVELRCDPISGHTALYWYRQSLGQGLEFLIYFQGNSAPDKSGLPSDRFSAERTGGSVSTLTIQRTQQEDSAVYLCASSLEAAGELFFGEGSRLTVL.